One and the same sample provided the 9 T cell receptor beta chains below, sequenced in a study of T cell clones after liver transplantation. Produced via immunoSEQ multiplex PCR; TCRdb's table is partial and in-frame only. Among about 21,000 clones, approximately 93% were seen once, and the ten largest hold just under 25%. The source material was CD8+ T cells from blood, sampled less than 26 months after liver transplant. Receptors were obtained from a human patient who received a liver transplant. The graft donor may have contributed some T cells.

V usage is TRBV29-1 and J usage is TRBJ1-3, with TRBD1 as a possible D gene (6 bases). This CDR3 has 15 amino acids. Trimming cost V 7 bases and J 0 bases, with 16 bases left between them. Per the germline V gene, CDR1 is SQVTM and CDR2 is ANQGSEA. CDR3 in DNA: TGCAGCGCTCTCCTGGACAGAAGCTCTGGAAACACCATATATTTT. It translates to CSALLDRSSGNTIYF.

Here the CDR3 reads CASRDSQDTEAFF. CDR3 nucleotide sequence: TGTGCCAGCAGAGACAGCCAAGACACTGAAGCTTTCTTT. V and J are TRBV28 and TRBJ1-1, with D possibly matching TRBD1 (5 bases). This CDR3 is 13 amino acids long. V lost 6 bases and J lost 3, with 11 bases in between. Germline V CDR1 and CDR2: MDHEN, SYDVKM.

The chain uses TRBV6-5 and TRBJ2-1, with 10 bases that match TRBD2. The trim removed 4 bases at V and 4 bases at J, leaving 1 base unmatched. The CDR3 is 14 residues long. Germline lookup yields CDR1 MNHEY and CDR2 SVGAGI. The CDR3 reads CASSLAGGYNEQFF. CDR3 bases: TGTGCCAGCAGTTTAGCGGGAGGATACAATGAGCAGTTCTTC.

By share of the sample, this clone is medium-sized (0.01 to 0.1%). V is TRBV5-1 and J is TRBJ1-5; D ambiguous. The CDR3 sequence is 13 residues long. The V gene's germline CDR1 is SGHRS and CDR2 YFSETQ. Trimming took off 7 bases at V and 5 bases at J, with 13 bases between the two ends. CDR3 in amino acids: CASSFEGDQPQHF. The CDR3 coding sequence is TGCGCCAGCTCCTTTGAGGGCGATCAGCCCCAGCATTTT.

This sequence joins TRBV19 and TRBJ1-5; possible D gene TRBD1, 6 bases. There are 16 residues in the CDR3. Germline loops: CDR1 LNHDA, CDR2 SQIVND (reference sequence). V was pared by 2 bases and J by 4 bases, with 15 bases between. This CDR3 is CASSILNGGRNQPQHF. In DNA form, the CDR3 reads TGTGCCAGTAGTATACTGAATGGGGGCCGGAATCAGCCCCAGCATTTT.

This clone appeared a single time. V usage is TRBV7-9 and J usage is TRBJ2-3; 8 bases agree with TRBD2. CDR3 length: 13 amino acids. CDR1 SEHNR and CDR2 FQNEAQ come from the germline V gene (reference sequence). V lost 5 bases, J lost 5 bases, and 3 bases stayed unmatched. The CDR3 here is CASSPGLVDTQYF. Here the CDR3 DNA reads TGTGCCAGCAGCCCGGGACTAGTAGATACGCAGTATTTT.

Points on this clone: The sample has other DNA sequences that encode this CDR3 too. The J gene is TRBJ2-7, the V gene TRBV19; TRBD1 matches 7 bases. Per the germline V gene, CDR1 is LNHDA and CDR2 is SQIVND (reference sequence). With 1 base clipped from V and 3 bases from J, the junction kept 0 bases outside the gene matches. There are 13 residues in the CDR3. CDR3 nucleotide sequence: TGTGCCAGTAGTATAGGACAGGGCTACGAGCAGTACTTC. It yields the protein CASSIGQGYEQYF. Full variable domain (rest looked up from reference TRBV19 and TRBJ2-7): DGGITQSPKYLFRKEGQNVTLSCEQNLNHDAMYWYRQDPGQGLRLIYYSQIVNDFQKGDIAEGYSVSREKKESFPLTVTSAQKNPTAFYLCASSIGQGYEQYFGPGTRLTVT.

The rearrangement uses TRBV6-5 and TRBJ2-7; 7 bases match TRBD1. V lost 0 bases, J lost 9 bases, and 8 bases stayed unmatched. CDR1 is MNHEY and CDR2 is SVGAGI in the germline V gene. CDR3 size: 14 residues. The CDR3, as DNA: TGTGCCAGCAGTTACTCGAGAGACAGGGCCCCGCAGTACTTC. Translated: CASSYSRDRAPQYF.

The sample holds one count of this clone. The rearrangement joins TRBV6-5 to TRBJ1-1; the D gene is possibly TRBD1 (6 bases). Trimming removed 6 bases from V and 3 bases from J, with 14 bases in between. Germline assignment: CDR1 MNHEY and CDR2 SVGAGI. This CDR3 region has 14 residues. Here the CDR3 reads CASRRQVIDTEAFF. The CDR3 bases are TGTGCCAGCAGGAGACAGGTTATCGACACTGAAGCTTTCTTT.